This TCR beta chain derives from a study of brain metastases from non-small cell lung cancer. The repertoire was sequenced with immunoSEQ multiplex PCR; TCRdb's copy has only in-frame clones and lacks some. This sample has 2,000 to 3,000 clones, with approximately 90% found just once. With respect to this clone: No antigen is known for it. A read error may account for a junction end that differs from germline.

General study findings and limits: Brain metastases shared most TCR repertoire with primaries, with sparse T cells.

The V gene's germline CDR1 is MNHEY and CDR2 SVGEGT. This CDR3 has 13 residues. J is TRBJ2-7 and V is TRBV6-2 or TRBV6-3; D is possibly TRBD2 (6 bases). This TCR was sampled from a donor over 35 with non-small cell lung cancer. Sequenced material: primary lung tumor tissue. CDR3 DNA sequence: TGTGCCAGCAGCCTAGCGAATTCCTACGAACAGTACTTC. It encodes CASSLANSYEQYF.